This T cell receptor (beta chain) was captured in a study of OX40 agonist ivuxolimab in advanced cancers. Findings and caveats of the study: CD4+ and CD8+ blood T cells expanded clonally by week 6 at 0.1 to 3.0 mg/kg.

Only in-frame clones appear in the TCRdb table, and some are missing; sequencing was by immunoSEQ multiplex PCR. The sample lists around 60,000 clones; 85% to 95% were seen once. A remark on this clone: Its antigen is undetermined.

Trimming cost V 3 bases and J 0 bases, with 8 bases left between them. The CDR3 runs 15 residues. Per germline, CDR1 SGHVS and CDR2 FQNEAQ. This TCR was sampled from an adult with an advanced solid tumor such as melanoma, head and neck, liver or kidney cancer. The starting material was CD4+ or CD8+ T cells sorted from blood, obtained in a trial of the OX40 agonist ivuxolimab. The rearrangement uses TRBV7-8 and TRBJ2-2; D possibly corresponds to TRBD2 (5 bases). DNA of the CDR3: TGTGCCAGCAGCTTCGGGATCGCGAACACCGGGGAGCTGTTTTTT. Protein sequence: CASSFGIANTGELFF.